The 20 T cell receptor beta chains given below trace back to one sample, sequenced in a study of shared clonotypes between healthy human individuals. Sequencing used immunoSEQ multiplex PCR; TCRdb keeps in-frame clones, though not all of them. Among about 490,000 clones, around 85% were seen once, and the ten largest hold roughly an eighth. The source material was PBMCs. The receptor set was obtained from a woman aged 40 to 50 in good health. Some clones in this sample may be carry-over from other donors' samples.

The V and J genes are TRBV10-3 and TRBJ1-2; tentative D call: TRBD1 (6 bases). This CDR3 contains 13 residues. The germline V and J ends were trimmed by 10 bases and 2 bases, with 14 bases remaining between them. Germline CDR1 reads ENHRY; CDR2 reads SYGVKD. CDR3 DNA: TGTGCCACCACAGGGACCGACAACTATGGCTACACCTTC. It codes for CATTGTDNYGYTF.

This clone was recorded at least ten times. Other DNA sequences in this sample translate to the same CDR3. This rearrangement joins TRBV5-1 to TRBJ1-5; D might be TRBD1 (6 bases). CDR3 length: 15 residues. Germline V gives CDR1 SGHRS, CDR2 YFSETQ. The ends were cut back, 1 base at V and 1 base at J, with 9 bases in the middle. The CDR3 loop reads CASSLSGGSNQPQHF. CDR3 in DNA: TGCGCCAGCAGCTTGTCCGGGGGCAGCAATCAGCCCCAGCATTTT.

Comment on this clone: A far larger clone differs by one base, so this is likely a read error. No DNA is shown, since the ends of the CDR3 on it are uncertain; the CDR3 is the one TCRdb lists. Other DNA sequences of this sample code for an identical CDR3. The chain recombines TRBV29-1 with TRBJ1-1; TRBD1, the D gene given by the table, was not confirmed from the DNA. The length of the CDR3 is 13 amino acids, counting both ends. CDR1 is SQVTM, CDR2 ANQGSEA, per germline. This chain's CDR3 is CSVAQGSGTEAFF.

This sequence joins TRBV12-2 and TRBJ2-1; TRBD1 is the table's D call and was not checked against the DNA. TRBV12-2 is a known pseudogene. The CDR3 sequence is 16 residues long. The CDR3 DNA reads as TGTGCAAGTCGCGAGGCGCAGGGGTATCGTCACAATGAGCAGTTCTTC. Amino acids: CASREAQGYRHNEQFF.

This sequence joins TRBV5-1 and TRBJ2-3, with 12 bases fitting TRBD2. The CDR3 has 15 amino acids. CDR1 is SGHRS and CDR2 is YFSETQ in the germline V gene. J was trimmed by 5 bases and V by 3 bases; bases with no gene match: 4. In DNA, the CDR3 is TGCGCCAGCAGCTACCTAGCGGGAGGGCAAGATACGCAGTATTTT. The encoded protein is CASSYLAGGQDTQYF.

About this clone: A far larger clone differs by one base, so this is likely a read error. This chain links TRBV7-2 with TRBJ1-2; D unresolved. The germline CDR1 and CDR2 sequences are SGHTA and FQGNSA. The CDR3 contains 14 residues. The CDR3 coding sequence is TGTGACAGCAGCCCGGTTGTTCTGAGGGATGGCTACACCTTC. It translates to CDSSPVVLRDGYTF.

The rearrangement uses TRBV27 and TRBJ2-3; 9 positions match TRBD2. V trimming: 2 bases; J trimming: 4 bases; junction bases outside the gene matches: 7. CDR3 length equals 16 residues. CDR1 is MNHEY and CDR2 is SMNVEV in the germline V gene (reference sequence). The CDR3 region has the DNA TGTGCCAGCAGTTTAATTGCGGGAGGGCCAGCAGATACGCAGTATTTT. It encodes CASSLIAGGPADTQYF.

V and J are TRBV4-1 and TRBJ2-1; 9 nucleotides align to TRBD2. V was clipped by 5 bases and J by 2 bases; unmatched bases: 7. This CDR3 contains 16 residues. The germline CDR1 and CDR2 sequences are MGHRA and YSYEKL. DNA of the CDR3: TGCGCCAGCAGCATCCTTAGCGGGAGAGCCTACAATGAGCAGTTCTTC. It specifies CASSILSGRAYNEQFF.

As DNA, the CDR3 is TGTGCCAGCAGCTCCACAGGCGCTAGGGCCACTGAAGCTTTCTTT. Its translation: CASSSTGARATEAFF. V and J are TRBV7-9 and TRBJ1-1; TRBD1 might be the D (5 bases). The CDR3 is made up of 15 amino acids. Trimming took off 4 bases at V and 4 bases at J, with 16 bases between the two ends. Per the germline V gene, CDR1 is SEHNR and CDR2 is FQNEAQ (reference sequence).

V usage is TRBV7-9 and J usage is TRBJ2-3, with 8 bases aligning to TRBD1. After removal of 4 bases from V and 0 bases from J, the junction contained 3 bases not matched to a gene. Germline lookup yields CDR1 SEHNR and CDR2 FQNEAQ (reference sequence). The CDR3 length is 15 residues. CDR3 nucleotide sequence: TGTGCCAGCAGCTCGGGACAGGCTAGCACAGATACGCAGTATTTT. Amino acids: CASSSGQASTDTQYF.

The chain carries TRBV7-2 and TRBJ1-5, with a possible D match to TRBD1 (5 bases). This CDR3 region has 17 residues. Germline CDR1 reads SGHTA; CDR2 reads FQGNSA. Trimming removed 0 bases at V and 0 bases at J, with 12 bases between. CDR3 sequence: CASSLARQLYSNQPQHF. The DNA for the CDR3 is TGTGCCAGCAGCTTAGCGCGACAGCTTTATAGCAATCAGCCCCAGCATTTT.

The chain recombines TRBV7-9 with TRBJ2-3; 7 positions agree with TRBD2. The CDR3 has 14 residues. Germline CDR1 SEHNR, CDR2 FQNEAQ (reference sequence). Trimming cost V 3 bases and J 3 bases; bases outside gene matches: 3. The CDR3 loop reads CASSFREGTDTQYF. The CDR3, as DNA: TGTGCCAGCAGCTTCAGGGAGGGTACAGATACGCAGTATTTT.

Comments on this clone: Other DNA sequences within the sample encode an identical CDR3. J is TRBJ1-3 and V is TRBV7-9; tentative D call: TRBD1 (5 bases). With 3 bases removed from V and 4 bases from J, the gap between germline ends came to 10 bases. The CDR3 is made up of 14 amino acids. Germline V CDR1 and CDR2: SEHNR, FQNEAQ (reference sequence). This CDR3 reads CASSLGGAGNTIYF. DNA of the CDR3: TGTGCCAGCAGCTTGGGTGGGGCCGGAAACACCATATATTTT.

Details on this clone: This probably arose from a read error, given a far larger clone one base away. The CDR3 loop is CAWGGGLSEAFF. CDR3 in DNA: TGTGCCTGGGGCGGGGGGCTGTCTGAAGCTTTCTTT. The chain is built from TRBV30 and TRBJ1-1; possibly TRBD1 for D (6 bases). CDR1 is GTSNPN, CDR2 SVGIG, per germline (reference sequence). V lost 5 bases to trimming and J lost 6 bases, with 13 bases between them. This CDR3 comprises 12 residues.

Worth noting for this clone: A read error may explain this, as a much larger clone is one base away. The identical CDR3 is also encoded by other nucleotide sequences in the sample. CDR3 coding DNA: TGTGCCAGCAGCCCCCGGTTCGTTGGTAACACCGGGGAGCTGTTTTTT. As protein: CASSPRFVGNTGELFF. V and J are TRBV7-2 and TRBJ2-2, with D unclear. Trimming cost V 5 bases and J 2 bases, with 15 bases left between them. Germline loops: CDR1 SGHTA, CDR2 FQGNSA. The CDR3 extends over 16 amino acids.

Remarks on this clone: It is likely a read error: a sequence one base away is far more abundant. The conserved phenylalanine or tryptophan normally closing the CDR3 is absent here, so this likely arose from a read error. The chain uses TRBV27 and TRBJ2-3; the match to TRBD1 covers 8 bases. The CDR3 consists of 15 residues. The germline V gene has CDR1 MNHEY and CDR2 SMNVEV (reference sequence). V was pared by 3 bases and J by 2 bases, with 4 bases of the junction left unmatched. CDR3 bases: TGTGCCAGCAGTTTCAGGGGGCGCGACACAGATACGCAGTATCTT. The encoded protein is CASSFRGRDTDTQYL.

This clone has only a few counts. This chain joins TRBV2 and TRBJ2-5; 7 bases agree with TRBD1. CDR1 is SNHLY, CDR2 FYNNEI, per germline. This CDR3 is 13 amino acids long. V lost 5 bases to trimming and J lost 2 bases; unmatched junction nucleotides: 2. CDR3 coding DNA: TGTGCCAGCAGTCGGGACAGACAAGAGACCCAGTACTTC. This gives the protein CASSRDRQETQYF.

This clone was recorded a few times. V gene TRBV19 combines with J gene TRBJ1-3; D remains unclear. CDR3 length equals 14 residues. V dropped 7 bases and J dropped 0 bases, with 10 bases sitting between them. The V gene's germline CDR1 is LNHDA and CDR2 SQIVND (reference sequence). The CDR3 DNA reads as TGTGCCAGTAAGGACGGGAACTCTGGAAACACCATATATTTT. Its protein is CASKDGNSGNTIYF.

The V call is TRBV7-8, the J call TRBJ2-7; 7 nucleotides agree with TRBD1. The V gene's germline CDR1 is SGHVS and CDR2 FQNEAQ. The CDR3 covers 15 residues. V gave up 5 bases and J gave up 8 bases; unmatched junction bases: 15. Written as DNA, the CDR3 is TGTGCCAGCAGCCCGACCGAGGGGGCCCTGTCAAAGCAGTACTTC. Translated, it gives CASSPTEGALSKQYF.

This clone was picked up a small number of times. A far larger clone is one base from this, pointing to a likely read error. The CDR3 loop reads CAWSSPLGLNTEAFF. CDR3 nucleotides: TGTGCCTGGAGCTCACCTTTGGGACTTAACACTGAAGCTTTCTTT. V and J are TRBV30 and TRBJ1-1; tentatively, D is TRBD1 (5 bases). Germline assignment: CDR1 GTSNPN and CDR2 SVGIG (reference sequence). The CDR3 has 15 amino acids. The V end lost 3 bases, the J end lost 2 bases, and 16 bases lay between the germline ends.